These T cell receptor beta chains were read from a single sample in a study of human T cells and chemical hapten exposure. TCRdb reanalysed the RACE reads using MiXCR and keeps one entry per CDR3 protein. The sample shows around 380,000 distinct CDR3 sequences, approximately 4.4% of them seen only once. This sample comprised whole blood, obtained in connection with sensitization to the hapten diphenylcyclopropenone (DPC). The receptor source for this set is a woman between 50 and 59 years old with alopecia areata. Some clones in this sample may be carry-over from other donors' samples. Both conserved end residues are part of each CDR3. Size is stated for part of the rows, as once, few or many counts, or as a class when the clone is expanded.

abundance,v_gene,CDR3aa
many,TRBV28,CASSVSDSGANVLTF
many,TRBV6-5,CASSYPNRQGSDTEAFF
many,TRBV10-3,CATSGGSSIDEQFF
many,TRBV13,CASSLRGAGDGEQFF
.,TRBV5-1,CASSAPTGEETQYF
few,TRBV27,CASSLSGTGELNTEAFF
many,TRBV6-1,CASSEGFTAQPQHF
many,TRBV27,CASSFRLGNQPQHF
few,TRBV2,CASTNSGTYEQYF
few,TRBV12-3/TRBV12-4,CASCPPGRFNEKLFF
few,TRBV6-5,CASTYSGTGTASGRLNTEAFF
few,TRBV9,CASSVEGGQNSPLHF
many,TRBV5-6,CASNFLSGIGTGELFF
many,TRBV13,CASSFSATAYQETQYF
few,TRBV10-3,CAARTSTREQYF
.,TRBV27,CASSILRQTDTQYF
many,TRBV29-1,CSVTTDTQYF
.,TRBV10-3,CAISVEGGNQPQHF
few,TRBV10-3,CATPSRDGYGYTF
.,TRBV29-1,CSSEGGSGIQYF
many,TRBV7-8,CASSLLGGAPNEQFF
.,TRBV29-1,CSVVMGSGELFF
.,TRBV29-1,CSVDRGDTQYF
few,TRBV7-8,CASSTHPNQPQHF
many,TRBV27,CASSLFPGLSGTEAFF
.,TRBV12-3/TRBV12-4,CASSPGRRQETQYF
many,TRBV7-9,CASSPSKSSYNEQFF
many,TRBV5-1,CASSLARIYGYTF
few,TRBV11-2,CASSLKGSGGANVLTF
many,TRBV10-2,CASSDIGNIQYF
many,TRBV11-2,CASIERPNQRNIQYF
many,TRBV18,CASSPNGDTEAFF
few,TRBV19,CASSIKGGQGVNQPQHF
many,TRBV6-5,CASGGRNQPQHF
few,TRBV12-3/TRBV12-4,CVSSPLLATEETQYF
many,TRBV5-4,CASSSKAGANVLTF
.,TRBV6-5,CASSRIRTGRRTDTQYF
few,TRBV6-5,CASRGGSVGEKLFF
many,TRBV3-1,CASSRGTDEQYF
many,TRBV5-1,CASSLEGRQDLNYGYTF
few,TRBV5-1,CASSLVGEYTDTQYF
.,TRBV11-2,CASSPDWSNQPQHF
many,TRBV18,CASSPQGYSNQPQHF
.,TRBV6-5,CASRTHGAYEQYF
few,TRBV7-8,CASSLVTGANTEAFF
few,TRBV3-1,CASSQGAGTSSTDTQYF
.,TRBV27,CASTSLPPDGKLFF
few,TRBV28,CASSPPGSGGYEQYF
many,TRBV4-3,CASSQDLQDTIYF
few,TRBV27,CASSSGVTYEQYF
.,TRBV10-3,CAISESTHRGGYEQYF